Shown below are 21 T cell receptor beta chains from a single sample sequenced in a study of T cells in Graves' hyperthyroidism and ophthalmopathy. RNA transcripts gave rise to amplified TCR beta CDR3 regions. The primer set for the first-round RT-PCR of the TCR CDR3 was HTBI. From the multiplex PCR reads, TCRdb called clonotypes with MiXCR, one entry per CDR3 protein. The sample contains under 400,000 distinct CDR3 sequences, around a sixth of which appear only once. The sequenced sample consisted of blood. These TCRs come from a woman aged 45-59 years with Graves' hyperthyroidism.

This clonotype was detected ten times or more. CDR3 residues: CASSQQRQDTQYF. DNA for the CDR3: TGTGCCAGCAGCCAACAGCGACAAGATACGCAGTATTTT. V and J are TRBV7-9 and TRBJ2-3; no firm D call. The CDR3 contains 13 residues. With 5 bases removed from V and 5 bases from J, the gap between germline ends came to 11 bases. Germline loops: CDR1 SEHNR, CDR2 FQNEAQ (reference sequence).

This clonotype came up many times. The rearrangement joins TRBV20-1 to TRBJ2-7; 9 bases line up with TRBD2. The CDR3 spans 14 residues. CDR1 is DFQATT and CDR2 is SNEGSKA in the germline V gene (reference sequence). With 2 bases clipped from V and 5 bases from J, the junction kept 7 bases outside the gene matches. This CDR3 reads CSARRTSEKDEQYF. The CDR3 bases are TGCAGTGCTAGACGGACTAGCGAGAAAGACGAGCAGTACTTC.

This clonotype was seen many times. V is TRBV9 and J is TRBJ1-1; 11 bases map to TRBD1. In germline, CDR1 is SGDLS, CDR2 YYNGEE. V shed 3 bases, J shed 9 bases, and the junction held 7 bases outside the gene matches. The CDR3 length is 14 residues. CDR3 nucleotide sequence: TGTGCCAGCAGCGCTCCCGGGACAGGGGGACAAGCTTTCTTT. It translates to CASSAPGTGGQAFF.

This clonotype was recorded once. This sequence joins TRBV3-1 and TRBJ1-3; no clear D gene. The CDR3 is made up of 13 amino acids. V lost 5 bases and J lost 2, with 7 bases in between. Germline loops: CDR1 LGHDT, CDR2 YNNKEL (reference sequence). The CDR3 reads CASSESPGNTIYF. CDR3 DNA: TGTGCCAGCAGCGAATCTCCTGGAAACACCATATATTTT.

At least ten counts were recorded for this clonotype. The rearrangement joins TRBV27 to TRBJ1-5; unclear D gene. Trimming pared 5 bases from V and 6 bases from J, leaving 8 bases between. The CDR3 covers 12 residues. Germline CDR1 and CDR2: MNHEY and SMNVEV (reference sequence). CDR3 amino acids: CASSSLGQPQHF. The CDR3 DNA sequence: TGTGCCAGCAGTAGCCTGGGTCAGCCCCAGCATTTT.

The chain has TRBV28 and TRBJ2-5; 8 positions agree with TRBD2. The CDR3 spans 15 residues. Germline V lookup: CDR1 MDHEN, CDR2 SYDVKM. Trimming removed 7 bases from V and 4 bases from J; junction bases left unmatched: 11. The CDR3, as DNA: TGTGCCAGCAACCCTCTAGCGGGTGGTATAGAGACCCAGTACTTC. It specifies CASNPLAGGIETQYF.

V is TRBV2 and J is TRBJ2-7; 7 bases are a match to TRBD1. CDR3 length equals 12 residues. Germline CDR1 and CDR2: SNHLY and FYNNEI. J was trimmed by 7 bases and V by 4 bases; bases with no gene match: 4. The DNA of the CDR3 is TGTGCCAGCAGTGGGACAGGCGGGGAGCAGTACGTC. This codes for CASSGTGGEQYV.

To note about this clonotype: One end of the junction does not line up with germline, which may come from a read error. The chain carries TRBV7-7 and TRBJ2-1; 10 bases map to TRBD2. The CDR3 runs to 15 residues. Germline lookup yields CDR1 SSHAT and CDR2 FNYEAQ (reference sequence). CDR3: CASSFLAGVGNEQFF. The CDR3 DNA sequence: TGTGCTAGCAGCTTCCTAGCGGGAGTCGGAAATGAGCAGTTCTTC.

As regards this clonotype: A read error is possible here, since a much larger clone lies one base away. The chain has TRBV28 and TRBJ2-7; no definite D call. Germline assignment: CDR1 MDHEN and CDR2 SYDVKM. The CDR3 has 14 residues. This CDR3 is CASSLTSDSYKQYF. CDR3 nucleotides: TGTGCCAGCAGTTTAACCTCCGATTCCTACAAGCAGTACTTC.

The sample holds many counts of this clonotype. This chain links TRBV2 with TRBJ2-2; D is undetermined. This CDR3 has 15 amino acids. The germline V gene has CDR1 SNHLY and CDR2 FYNNEI. V lost 6 bases and J lost 4, with 15 bases in between. CDR3 DNA: TGTGCCAGCAGGGAGACAACATCGGGCACCGGGGAGCTGTTTTTT. Translated, it gives CASRETTSGTGELFF.

At least ten counts were recorded for this clonotype. This chain connects TRBV2 to TRBJ2-1; a possible D gene is TRBD2 (6 bases). CDR1 SNHLY and CDR2 FYNNEI come from the germline V gene. The CDR3 is 13 amino acids. The V and J ends lost 6 bases and 7 bases respectively, with 13 bases between them. CDR3 in DNA: TGTGCCAGCAGGGCTGGACTACTAAATGAGCAGTTCTTC. Translated: CASRAGLLNEQFF.

This clonotype has ten or more counts. The chain couples TRBV20-1 to TRBJ2-1, with 8 bases fitting TRBD2. The CDR3 length is 20 residues. V trimming: 5 bases; J trimming: 0 bases; junction bases outside the gene matches: 21. CDR1 is DFQATT, CDR2 SNEGSKA, per germline (reference sequence). The CDR3 here is CSAPIRGGTGGQSSYNEQFF. DNA of the CDR3: TGCAGTGCTCCCATACGCGGGGGTACGGGAGGGCAAAGCTCCTACAATGAGCAGTTCTTC.

This clonotype was counted ten times or more. One end of the junction does not line up with germline, which may come from a read error. The rearrangement uses TRBV12-3 or TRBV12-4 and TRBJ1-1; TRBD1 matches 10 bases. This CDR3 has 13 amino acids. The CDR3 loop is CVSGDRGYTEAFF. In DNA form, the CDR3 reads TGTGTCAGCGGGGACAGGGGATACACTGAAGCTTTCTTT.

In its sample, this clonotype was seen many times. The chain has TRBV3-1 and TRBJ1-1; 11 nucleotides line up with TRBD1. This CDR3 contains 16 residues. Per germline, CDR1 LGHDT and CDR2 YNNKEL (reference sequence). With V trimmed by 1 base and J by 11 bases, 12 bases remained unmatched. CDR3 coding DNA: TGTGCCAGCAGCCAAGGTCGGACAGGGGGCTACCTGGGGGCTTTCTTT. The encoded protein is CASSQGRTGGYLGAFF.

This clonotype was observed many times. The V call is TRBV30, the J call TRBJ1-1; no clear D gene. This CDR3 contains 11 residues. V was cut by 5 bases and J by 2 bases, with 6 bases left in between. Looked up from germline, CDR1 is GTSNPN and CDR2 is SVGIG (reference sequence). CDR3 DNA sequence: TGTGCCTGGGCCATTAACACTGAAGCTTTCTTT. This encodes CAWAINTEAFF.

This clonotype was observed a few times. V gene TRBV13 combines with J gene TRBJ2-7, with TRBD2 matching over 10 bases. This CDR3 spans 15 amino acids. The junction had 4 bases not matched to a gene; V was cut back by 0 bases and J by 5 bases. Germline loops: CDR1 PRHDT, CDR2 FYEKMQ (reference sequence). The CDR3 loop reads CASSLGLAGVHEQYF. DNA for the CDR3: TGTGCCAGCAGCTTAGGCCTAGCGGGAGTCCACGAGCAGTACTTC.

This clonotype was recorded at least ten times. This chain uses TRBV20-1 with TRBJ1-5; tentatively, D is TRBD1 (6 bases). Germline CDR1 is DFQATT and CDR2 is SNEGSKA (reference sequence). With 5 bases removed from V and 0 bases from J, the gap between germline ends came to 11 bases. The CDR3 sequence is 14 residues long. The CDR3 sequence: CSAYRANSNQPQHF. The CDR3 region has the DNA TGCAGTGCTTACAGGGCGAATAGCAATCAGCCCCAGCATTTT.

The table lists this clonotype with many counts. The rearrangement joins TRBV30 to TRBJ2-1; the D gene is possibly TRBD2 (6 bases). The CDR3 loop spans 13 amino acids. In germline, CDR1 is GTSNPN, CDR2 SVGIG (reference sequence). V lost 4 bases to trimming and J lost 6 bases, with 13 bases between them. CDR3 coding DNA: TGTGCCTGGATTCGAGGACTACCCAATGAGCAGTTCTTC. Protein: CAWIRGLPNEQFF.

The chain combines TRBV30 with TRBJ1-3; the match to TRBD1 covers 12 bases. Germline loops: CDR1 GTSNPN, CDR2 SVGIG (reference sequence). The CDR3 covers 12 residues. The ends lost 5 bases at V and 8 bases at J; junction bases unmatched: 1. The CDR3 protein is CAWGTGGYTIYF. For the CDR3, the DNA is TGTGCCTGGGGGACAGGGGGCTACACCATATATTTT.

Worth noting for this clonotype: A single base separates this from a much larger clone, so it may be a read error. The chain has TRBV6-1 and TRBJ2-5; TRBD1 aligns across 8 bases. CDR3 length equals 15 residues. The V gene end was trimmed by 1 base and the J gene end by 7 bases; junction bases not matched to a gene: 8. From germline, CDR1 is MNHNS and CDR2 SASEGT. The CDR3 here is CASSEGRQGLGTQYF. CDR3 sequence (DNA): TGTGCCAGCAGTGAAGGCCGACAGGGGTTAGGGACCCAGTACTTC.

This clonotype was detected ten times or more. This chain's CDR3 is CASSELAGALNEQFF. CDR3 nucleotides: TGTGCCAGCAGTGAATTAGCGGGAGCCCTCAATGAGCAGTTCTTC. The gene calls are TRBV25-1 and TRBJ2-1; TRBD2 matches at 9 bases. The CDR3 runs to 15 residues. V lost 1 base to trimming and J lost 6 bases; unmatched junction nucleotides: 4. Germline assignment: CDR1 MGHDK and CDR2 SYGVNS.